This T cell receptor (beta chain) was found in a study of T cells after yellow fever vaccination. General study points: Repertoires obtained by FACS sorting could include abundant clonotypes that entered as contaminants from the bulk population.

The germline gives CDR1 SGHTA, CDR2 FQGNSA. The CDR3 contains 13 residues. V was pared by 5 bases and J by 1 base, with 2 bases of the junction left unmatched. From the 5' RACE reads, TCRdb called clonotypes with MiXCR, one entry per CDR3 protein. The table lists about 340,000 distinct CDR3 sequences, approximately 12% of them singletons, with approximately 3.4% in the top ten. This clonotype was detected ten times or more. Its antigen remains unknown. The J gene is TRBJ2-7, the V gene TRBV7-2; 7 nucleotides match TRBD2. Sequenced here: CD4+ T cells sorted from PBMCs, sampled 15 days after the yellow fever booster vaccination. The receptor was isolated from a man younger than 35 who received the YFV17D yellow fever vaccine. The CDR3 reads CASSRDYSYEQYV. In DNA form, the CDR3 reads TGTGCCAGCAGCCGGGACTATTCCTACGAGCAGTACGTC.